This TCR beta chain is from a study of CD8+ T cells in alopecia areata. Regarding the study as a whole: Sequencing of scalp tissue also captures the resident alphabeta T cells of normal skin.

In the case of this clone: Its specificity is unknown.

Between the trimmed V and J ends, which lost 3 bases and 5 bases, there was a span of 7 bases. The V gene's germline CDR1 is MDHEN and CDR2 SYDVKM. This CDR3 has 12 residues. Extracted from the samples, RNA was reverse transcribed into cDNA to serve as the sequencing template. Generated by immunoSEQ multiplex PCR, the TCRdb table keeps only in-frame clones and is missing some. The sample carries approximately 150,000 clones, approximately 45% recorded once. This clonotype originated in a human donor with alopecia areata. The chain has TRBV28 and TRBJ1-1; D is unclear. The sequenced sample consisted of CD4+ T cells sorted from blood. CDR3 sequence reads: CASSFLGTEAFF. The CDR3, as DNA: TGTGCCAGCAGTTTCTTGGGTACTGAAGCTTTCTTT.